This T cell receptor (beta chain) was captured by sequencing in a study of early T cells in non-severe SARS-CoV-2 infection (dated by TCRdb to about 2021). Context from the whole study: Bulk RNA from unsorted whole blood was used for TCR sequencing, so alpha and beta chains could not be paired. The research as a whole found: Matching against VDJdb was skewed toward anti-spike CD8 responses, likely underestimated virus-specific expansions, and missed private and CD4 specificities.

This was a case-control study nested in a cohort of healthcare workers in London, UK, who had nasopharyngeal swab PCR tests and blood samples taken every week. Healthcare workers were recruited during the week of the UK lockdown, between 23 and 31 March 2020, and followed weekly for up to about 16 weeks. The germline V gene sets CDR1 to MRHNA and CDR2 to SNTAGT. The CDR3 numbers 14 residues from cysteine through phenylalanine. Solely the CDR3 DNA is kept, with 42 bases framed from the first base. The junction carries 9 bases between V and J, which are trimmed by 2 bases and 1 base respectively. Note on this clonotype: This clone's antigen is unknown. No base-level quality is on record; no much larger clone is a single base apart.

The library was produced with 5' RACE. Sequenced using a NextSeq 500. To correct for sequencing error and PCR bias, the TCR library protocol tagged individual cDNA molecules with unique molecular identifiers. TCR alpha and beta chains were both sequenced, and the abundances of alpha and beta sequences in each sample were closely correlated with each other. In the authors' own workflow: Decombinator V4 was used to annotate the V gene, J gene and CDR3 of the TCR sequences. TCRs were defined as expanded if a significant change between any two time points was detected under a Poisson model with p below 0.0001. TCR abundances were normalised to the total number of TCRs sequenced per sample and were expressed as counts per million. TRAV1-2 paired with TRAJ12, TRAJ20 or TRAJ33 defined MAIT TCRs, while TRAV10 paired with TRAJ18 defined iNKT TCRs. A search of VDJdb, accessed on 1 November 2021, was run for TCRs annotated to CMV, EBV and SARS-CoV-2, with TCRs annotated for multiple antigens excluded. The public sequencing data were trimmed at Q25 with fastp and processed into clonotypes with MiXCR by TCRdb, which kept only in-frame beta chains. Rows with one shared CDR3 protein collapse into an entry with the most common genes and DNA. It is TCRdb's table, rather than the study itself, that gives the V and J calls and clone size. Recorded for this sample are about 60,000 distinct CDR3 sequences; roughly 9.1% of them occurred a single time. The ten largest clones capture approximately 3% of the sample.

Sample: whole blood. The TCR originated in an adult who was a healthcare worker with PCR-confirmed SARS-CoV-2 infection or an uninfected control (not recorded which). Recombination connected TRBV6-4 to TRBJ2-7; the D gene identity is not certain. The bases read TGTGCCAGCAGTGACGTTAGGCCATCCTACGAGCAGTACTTC. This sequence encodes CASSDVRPSYEQYF.